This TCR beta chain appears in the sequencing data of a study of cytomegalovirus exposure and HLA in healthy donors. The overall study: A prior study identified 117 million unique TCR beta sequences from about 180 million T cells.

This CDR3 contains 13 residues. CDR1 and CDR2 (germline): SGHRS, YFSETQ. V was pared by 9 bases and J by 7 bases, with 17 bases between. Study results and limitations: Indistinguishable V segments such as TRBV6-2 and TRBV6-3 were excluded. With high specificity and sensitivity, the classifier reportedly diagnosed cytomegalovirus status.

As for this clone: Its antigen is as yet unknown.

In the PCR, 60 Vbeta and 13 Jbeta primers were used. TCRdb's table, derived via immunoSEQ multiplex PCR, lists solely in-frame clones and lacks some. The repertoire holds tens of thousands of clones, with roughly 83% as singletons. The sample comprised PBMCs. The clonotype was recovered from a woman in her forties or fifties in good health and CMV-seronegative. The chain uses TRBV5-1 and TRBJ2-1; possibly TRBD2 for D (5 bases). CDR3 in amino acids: CATSLTGINEQFF. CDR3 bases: TGCGCCACCTCACTAACGGGGATAAATGAGCAGTTCTTC.